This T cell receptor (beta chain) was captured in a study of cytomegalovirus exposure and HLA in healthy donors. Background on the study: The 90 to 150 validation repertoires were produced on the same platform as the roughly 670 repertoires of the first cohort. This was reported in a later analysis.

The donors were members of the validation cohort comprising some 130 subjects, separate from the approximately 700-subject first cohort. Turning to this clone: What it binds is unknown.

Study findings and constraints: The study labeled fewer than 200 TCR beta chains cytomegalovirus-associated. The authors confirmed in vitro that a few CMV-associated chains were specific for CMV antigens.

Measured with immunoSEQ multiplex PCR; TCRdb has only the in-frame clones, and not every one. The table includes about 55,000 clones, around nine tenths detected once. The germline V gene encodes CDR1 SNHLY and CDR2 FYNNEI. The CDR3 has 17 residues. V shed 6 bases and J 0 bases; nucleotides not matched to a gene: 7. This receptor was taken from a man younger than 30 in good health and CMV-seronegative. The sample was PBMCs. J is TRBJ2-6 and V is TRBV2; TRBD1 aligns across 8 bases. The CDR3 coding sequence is TGTGCCAGCAGCCCCGGGACAGGAACCTCTGGGGCCAACGTCCTGACTTTC. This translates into CASSPGTGTSGANVLTF.